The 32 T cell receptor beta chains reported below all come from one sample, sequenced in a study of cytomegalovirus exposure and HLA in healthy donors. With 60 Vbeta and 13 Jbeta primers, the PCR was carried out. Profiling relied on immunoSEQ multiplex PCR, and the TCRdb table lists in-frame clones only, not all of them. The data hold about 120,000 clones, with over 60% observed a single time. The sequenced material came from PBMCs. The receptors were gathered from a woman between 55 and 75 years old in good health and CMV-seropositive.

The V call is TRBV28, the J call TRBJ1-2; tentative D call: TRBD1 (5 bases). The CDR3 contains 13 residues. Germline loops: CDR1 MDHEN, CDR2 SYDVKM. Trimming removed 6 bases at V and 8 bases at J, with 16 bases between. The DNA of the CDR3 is TGTGCCAGCAGCCCAGTCAGGGCGGGAGGCTACACCTTC. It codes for CASSPVRAGGYTF.

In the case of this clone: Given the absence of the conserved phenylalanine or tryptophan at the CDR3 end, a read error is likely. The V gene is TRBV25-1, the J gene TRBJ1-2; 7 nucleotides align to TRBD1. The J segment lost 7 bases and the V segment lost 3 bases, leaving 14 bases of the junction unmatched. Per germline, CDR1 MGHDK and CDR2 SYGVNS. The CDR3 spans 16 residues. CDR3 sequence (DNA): TGTGCCAGCAGTGACCGGGAAGGACAGGTTTACGTTGGCTACACCCTC. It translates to CASSDREGQVYVGYTL.

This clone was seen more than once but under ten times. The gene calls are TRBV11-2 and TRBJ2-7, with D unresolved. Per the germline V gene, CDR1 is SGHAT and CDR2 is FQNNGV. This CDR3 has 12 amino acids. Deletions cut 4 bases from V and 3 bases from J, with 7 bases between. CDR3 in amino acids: CASSSAGYEQYF. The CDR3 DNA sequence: TGTGCCAGCAGCTCCGCCGGCTACGAGCAGTACTTC.

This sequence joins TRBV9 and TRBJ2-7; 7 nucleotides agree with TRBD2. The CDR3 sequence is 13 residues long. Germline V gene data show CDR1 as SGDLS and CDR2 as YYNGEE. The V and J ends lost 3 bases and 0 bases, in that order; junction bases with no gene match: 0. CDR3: CASSASGSYEQYF. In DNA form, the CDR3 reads TGTGCCAGCAGCGCTAGCGGCTCCTACGAGCAGTACTTC.

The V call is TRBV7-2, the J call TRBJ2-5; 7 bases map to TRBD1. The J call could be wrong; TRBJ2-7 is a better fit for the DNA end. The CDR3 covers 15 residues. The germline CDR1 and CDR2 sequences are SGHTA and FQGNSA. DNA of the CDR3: TGTGCCAGCAGCCGACGGGGCCAGGGGGCCTACGAGCAGTACTTC. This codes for CASSRRGQGAYEQYF.

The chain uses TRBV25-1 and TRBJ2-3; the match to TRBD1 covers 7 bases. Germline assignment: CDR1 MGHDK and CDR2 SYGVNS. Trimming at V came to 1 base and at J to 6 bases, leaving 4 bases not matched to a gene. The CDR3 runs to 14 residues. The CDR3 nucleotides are TGTGCCAGCAGTGAATTCAGGGGGTCTGATACGCAGTATTTT. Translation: CASSEFRGSDTQYF. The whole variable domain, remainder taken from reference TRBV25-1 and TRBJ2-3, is EADIYQTPRYLVIGTGKKITLECSQTMGHDKMYWYQQDPGMELHLIHYSYGVNSTEKGDLSSESTVSRIRTEHFPLTLESARPSHTSQYLCASSEFRGSDTQYFGPGTRLTVL.

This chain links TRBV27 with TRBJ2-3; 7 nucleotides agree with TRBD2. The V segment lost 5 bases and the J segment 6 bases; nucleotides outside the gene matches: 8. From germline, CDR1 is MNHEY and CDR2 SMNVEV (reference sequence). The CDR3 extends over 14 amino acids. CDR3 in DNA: TGTGCCAGCAGTCCAGGACTAGTGGGTGATACGCAGTATTTT. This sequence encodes CASSPGLVGDTQYF.

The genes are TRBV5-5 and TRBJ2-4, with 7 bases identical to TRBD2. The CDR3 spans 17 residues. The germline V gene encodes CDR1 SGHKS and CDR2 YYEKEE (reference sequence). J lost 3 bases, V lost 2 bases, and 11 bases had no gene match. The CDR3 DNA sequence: TGTGCCAGCAGCTTAACGGGATGGGAGGGAAGCAAAAACATTCAGTACTTC. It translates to CASSLTGWEGSKNIQYF.

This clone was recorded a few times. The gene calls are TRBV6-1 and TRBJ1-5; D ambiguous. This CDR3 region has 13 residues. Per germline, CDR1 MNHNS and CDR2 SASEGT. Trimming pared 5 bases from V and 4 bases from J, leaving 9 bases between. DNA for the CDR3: TGTGCCAGCAGTAACACCGTTAATCAGCCCCAGCATTTT. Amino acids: CASSNTVNQPQHF.

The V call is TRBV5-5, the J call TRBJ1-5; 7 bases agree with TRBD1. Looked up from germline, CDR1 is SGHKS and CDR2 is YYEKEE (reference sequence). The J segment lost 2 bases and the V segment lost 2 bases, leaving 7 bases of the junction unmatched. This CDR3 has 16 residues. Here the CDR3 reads CASSLDRAGGNQPQHF. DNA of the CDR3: TGTGCCAGCAGCTTAGACAGGGCGGGTGGCAATCAGCCCCAGCATTTT.

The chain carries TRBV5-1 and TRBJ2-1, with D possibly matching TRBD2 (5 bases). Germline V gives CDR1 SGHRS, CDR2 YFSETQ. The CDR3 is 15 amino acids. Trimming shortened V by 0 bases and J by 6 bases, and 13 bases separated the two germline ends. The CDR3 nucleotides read TGCGCCAGCAGCTTGGGACTACCTGGGATCAATGAGCAGTTCTTC. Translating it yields CASSLGLPGINEQFF.

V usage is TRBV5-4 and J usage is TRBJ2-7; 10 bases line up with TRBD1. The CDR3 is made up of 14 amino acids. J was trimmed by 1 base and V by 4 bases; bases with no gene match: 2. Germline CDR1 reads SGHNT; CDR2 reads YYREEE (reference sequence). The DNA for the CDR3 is TGTGCCAGCAGCCGGGACAGGGGTTCCTACGAGCAGTACTTC. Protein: CASSRDRGSYEQYF.

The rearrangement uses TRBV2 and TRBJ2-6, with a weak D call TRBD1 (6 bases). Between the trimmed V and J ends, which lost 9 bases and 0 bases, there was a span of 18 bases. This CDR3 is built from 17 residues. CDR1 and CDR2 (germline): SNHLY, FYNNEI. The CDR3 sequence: CARKRGGLRSGANVLTF. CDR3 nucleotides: TGTGCCAGAAAGAGAGGGGGATTGCGCTCTGGGGCCAACGTCCTGACTTTC. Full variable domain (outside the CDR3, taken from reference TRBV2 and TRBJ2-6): EPEVTQTPSHQVTQMGQEVILRCVPISNHLYFYWYRQILGQKVEFLVSFYNNEISEKSEIFDDQFSVERPDGSNFTLKIRSTKLEDSAMYFCARKRGGLRSGANVLTFGAGSRLTVL.

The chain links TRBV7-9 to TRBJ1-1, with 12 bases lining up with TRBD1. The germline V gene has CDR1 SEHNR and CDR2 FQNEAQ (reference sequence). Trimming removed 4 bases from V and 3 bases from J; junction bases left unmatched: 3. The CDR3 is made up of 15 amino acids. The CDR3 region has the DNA TGTGCCAGCAGCTCGGGACAGGGGGCTGACACTGAAGCTTTCTTT. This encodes CASSSGQGADTEAFF.

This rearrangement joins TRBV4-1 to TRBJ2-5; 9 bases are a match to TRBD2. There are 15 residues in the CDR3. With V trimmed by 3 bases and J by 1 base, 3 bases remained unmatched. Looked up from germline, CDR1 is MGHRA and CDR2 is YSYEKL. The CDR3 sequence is CASSHRLAVQETQYF. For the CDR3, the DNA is TGCGCCAGCAGCCACAGACTAGCGGTCCAAGAGACCCAGTACTTC.

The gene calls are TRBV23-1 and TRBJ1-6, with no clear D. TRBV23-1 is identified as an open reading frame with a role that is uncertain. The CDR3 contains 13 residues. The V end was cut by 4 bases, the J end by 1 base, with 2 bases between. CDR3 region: CASSLSYNSPLHF. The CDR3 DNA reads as TGCGCCAGCAGTCTATCCTATAATTCACCCCTCCACTTT.

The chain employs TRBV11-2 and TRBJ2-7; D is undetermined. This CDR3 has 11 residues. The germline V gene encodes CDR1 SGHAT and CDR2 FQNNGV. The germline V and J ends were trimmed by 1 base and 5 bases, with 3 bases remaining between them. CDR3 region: CASSLVNEQYF. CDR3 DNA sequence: TGTGCCAGCAGCTTAGTTAACGAGCAGTACTTC.

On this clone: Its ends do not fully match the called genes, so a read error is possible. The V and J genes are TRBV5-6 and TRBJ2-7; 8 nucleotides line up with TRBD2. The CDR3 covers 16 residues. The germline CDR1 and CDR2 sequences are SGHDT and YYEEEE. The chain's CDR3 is CASSPRWGLVSNEQYF. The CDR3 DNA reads TGTGCCAGCTCCCCTAGGTGGGGACTAGTCAGTAACGAACAGTACTTC.

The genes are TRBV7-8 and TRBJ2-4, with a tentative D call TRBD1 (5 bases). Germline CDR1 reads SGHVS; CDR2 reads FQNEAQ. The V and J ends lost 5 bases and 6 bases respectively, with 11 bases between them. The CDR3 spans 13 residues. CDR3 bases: TGTGCCAGCAGCACCCGGACATCAAACATTCAGTACTTC. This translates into CASSTRTSNIQYF. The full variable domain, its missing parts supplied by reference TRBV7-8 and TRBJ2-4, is GAGVSQSPRYKVAKRGQDVALRCDPISGHVSLFWYQQALGQGPEFLTYFQNEAQLDKSGLPSDRFFAERPEGSVSTLKIQRTQQEDSAVYLCASSTRTSNIQYFGAGTRLSVL.

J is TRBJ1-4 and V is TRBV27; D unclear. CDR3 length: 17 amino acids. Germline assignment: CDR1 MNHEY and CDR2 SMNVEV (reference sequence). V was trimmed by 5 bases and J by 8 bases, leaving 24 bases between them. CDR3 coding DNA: TGTGCCAGCAGTCTACGAGGGTTTGTTCAGGTCAGAGAAAAACTGTTTTTT. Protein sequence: CASSLRGFVQVREKLFF.

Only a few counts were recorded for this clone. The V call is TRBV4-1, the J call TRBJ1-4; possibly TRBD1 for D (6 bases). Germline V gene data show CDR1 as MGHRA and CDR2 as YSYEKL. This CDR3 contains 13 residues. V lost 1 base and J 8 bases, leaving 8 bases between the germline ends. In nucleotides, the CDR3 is TGCGCCAGCAGCCAAGTAACAGGGGAAAAACTGTTTTTT. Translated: CASSQVTGEKLFF.

CDR3 sequence (DNA): TGTGCCAGCAGTGAAGCGGGAGTTGGGTACGAGCAGTACTTC. Residues: CASSEAGVGYEQYF. The V gene is TRBV6-1, the J gene TRBJ2-7, with D perhaps TRBD2 (5 bases). The V and J ends lost 0 bases and 4 bases respectively, with 10 bases between them. Per germline, CDR1 MNHNS and CDR2 SASEGT. The CDR3 has 14 residues.

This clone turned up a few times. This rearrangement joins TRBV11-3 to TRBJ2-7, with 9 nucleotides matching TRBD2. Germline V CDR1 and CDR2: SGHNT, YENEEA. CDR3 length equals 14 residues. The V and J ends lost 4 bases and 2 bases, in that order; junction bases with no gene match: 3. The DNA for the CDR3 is TGTGCCAGCAGCTCATCTAGCGGGACCTACGAGCAGTACTTC. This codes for CASSSSSGTYEQYF.

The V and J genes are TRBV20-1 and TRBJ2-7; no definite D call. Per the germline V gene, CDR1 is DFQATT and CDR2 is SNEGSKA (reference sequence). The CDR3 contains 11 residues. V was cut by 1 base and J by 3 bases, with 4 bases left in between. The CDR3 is CSARASYEQYF. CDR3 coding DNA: TGCAGTGCTAGAGCGAGCTACGAGCAGTACTTC.

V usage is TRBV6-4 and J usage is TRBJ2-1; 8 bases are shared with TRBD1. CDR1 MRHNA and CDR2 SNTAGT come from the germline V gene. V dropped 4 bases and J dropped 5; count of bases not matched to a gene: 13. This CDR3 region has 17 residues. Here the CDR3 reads CASSARRTLTGDNEQFF. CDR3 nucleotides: TGTGCCAGCAGTGCCCGAAGAACTCTGACAGGGGACAATGAGCAGTTCTTC.

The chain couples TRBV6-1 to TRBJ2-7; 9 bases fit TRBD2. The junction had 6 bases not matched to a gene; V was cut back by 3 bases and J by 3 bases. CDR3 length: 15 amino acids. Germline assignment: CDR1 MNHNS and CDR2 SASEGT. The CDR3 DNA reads TGTGCCAGCAGTGAGCTAGCGGGATATCTCTACGAGCAGTACTTC. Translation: CASSELAGYLYEQYF.

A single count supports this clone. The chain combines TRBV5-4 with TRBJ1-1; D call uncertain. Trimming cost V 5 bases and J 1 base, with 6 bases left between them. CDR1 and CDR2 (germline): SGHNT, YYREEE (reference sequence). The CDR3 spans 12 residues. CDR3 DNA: TGTGCCAGCAGTGGAGGGAACACTGAAGCTTTCTTT. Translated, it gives CASSGGNTEAFF.

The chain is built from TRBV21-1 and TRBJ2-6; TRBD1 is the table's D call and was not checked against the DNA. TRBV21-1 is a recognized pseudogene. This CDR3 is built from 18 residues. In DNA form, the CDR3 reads TGTGCCAGCAGCATCTCCTTAGGGACAGGGTGTGGGGCCAACGTCCTGACTTTC. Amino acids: CASSISLGTGCGANVLTF.

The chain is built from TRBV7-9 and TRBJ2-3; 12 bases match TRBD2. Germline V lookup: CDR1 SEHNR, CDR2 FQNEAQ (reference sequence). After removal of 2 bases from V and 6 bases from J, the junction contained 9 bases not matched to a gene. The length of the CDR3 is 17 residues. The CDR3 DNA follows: TGTGCCAGCAGCTTAACCCTAGCGGGAGGGCCGAAGGATACGCAGTATTTT. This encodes CASSLTLAGGPKDTQYF.

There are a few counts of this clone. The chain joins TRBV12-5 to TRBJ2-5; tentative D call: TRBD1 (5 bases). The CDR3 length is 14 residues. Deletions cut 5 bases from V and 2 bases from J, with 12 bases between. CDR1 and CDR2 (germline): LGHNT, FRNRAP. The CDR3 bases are TGTGCTAGTGGTCACCAGGGAAGGCAAGAGACCCAGTACTTC. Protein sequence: CASGHQGRQETQYF.

In DNA, the CDR3 is TGTGCCAGCACGACCGCCGGGGAGCAGTTCTTC. It translates to CASTTAGEQFF. The chain recombines TRBV28 with TRBJ2-1; D uncertain. Germline CDR1 and CDR2: MDHEN and SYDVKM. There are 11 residues in the CDR3. V was cut by 7 bases and J by 10 bases, with 11 bases left in between.

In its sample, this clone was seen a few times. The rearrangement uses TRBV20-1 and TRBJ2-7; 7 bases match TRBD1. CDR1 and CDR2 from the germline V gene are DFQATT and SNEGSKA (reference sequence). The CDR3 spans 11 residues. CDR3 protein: CSAAQGNEQYF. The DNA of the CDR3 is TGCAGCGCCGCACAGGGGAACGAGCAGTACTTC.